This T cell receptor beta chain was found in a study of human T cells and chemical hapten exposure (dated by TCRdb to the early 2020s). Regarding the research as a whole: Libraries were pooled for sequencing, and variation in per-sample TCR yields was attributed mainly to small differences in library volumes within the pool. Each blood RNA sample was used to sequence both TCR alpha and TCR beta chains. This study followed changes in the peripheral blood TCR repertoire in vivo during primary and secondary sensitization of alopecia patients to the hapten diphenylcyclopropenone (DPC).

The germline V gene encodes CDR1 MDHEN and CDR2 SYDVKM. The germline V end is reduced by 5 bases and the J end by 5 bases; junction bases left unmatched: 11. The CDR3 goes from the cysteine to the phenylalanine over 15 residues. CDR3 DNA only is kept here, 45 bases in frame from base 1. The sample holds many counts of this clonotype. The antigen it binds to is not known. Nothing much larger sits one base from this clone, and base qualities are not available. The label giving this sample's time point can be read as: healthy volunteer bleed at 2 weeks. Total RNA was extracted from unfractionated whole blood collected in Tempus Blood RNA tubes. Five healthy volunteers served as TCR sequencing controls and were bled at day 0, 2 weeks and 6 weeks. Library generation was performed with RACE. These reads were obtained on a NextSeq 500. During library preparation, unique molecular identifiers were attached to individual cDNA molecules so that TCRs could be counted quantitatively and reproducibly. From the authors' description of their analysis: A median of about 87,000 TCRs per sample was observed, with a range of 23,224 to 690,600. V, J and CDR3 annotation of the TCR reads was carried out using the Decombinator software suite. For the PS versus PT1 abundance plots, all samples were subsampled to the same number of TCRs (28,000). Expanded TCRs were defined as absent before sensitization and observed at least eight times at the 2-week time point. In TCRdb, the public reads were trimmed at Q25 with fastp and aligned with MiXCR, with productive beta chains retained. Every entry covers one CDR3 protein and lists the most common genes and DNA from its rows. The V and J calls reflect TCRdb's pipeline rather than the authors' work. Here the sample has some 45,000 distinct CDR3 sequences; around 4.5% occur a single time. 4.5% to 6% of the sample is taken by the ten largest.

What the work shows at the level of the full study, not this receptor alone: After repeated subsampling, the strength of the expansion versus patch-test correlation and the threshold at which it became significant changed. No change with DPC sensitization was found in the number of TCRs above 1 in 1000 frequency, and no evidence of global repertoire structure alterations was found.

The sequenced sample consisted of whole blood. The rearranged chain carries TRBV28 and TRBJ1-1, and 7 bases in between align with TRBD1. This TCR derives from a human donor in good health. Some clones in this sample may be carry-over from other donors' samples. The sequenced DNA: TGTGCCAGCAGTCCTTCGACAGGGCGGGTGACTGAAGCTTTCTTT. This is translated as CASSPSTGRVTEAFF. With all but the CDR3 taken from the reference TRBV28 and TRBJ1-1 genes, the full variable domain is: DVKVTQSSRYLVKRTGEKVFLECVQDMDHENMFWYRQDPGLGLRLIYFSYDVKMKEKGDIPEGYSVSREKKERFSLILESASTNQTSMYLCASSPSTGRVTEAFFGQGTRLTVV.